This note documents a single TCR beta chain sequence. This record belongs to a study of blood T cell repertoires in COVID-19. Study background: Sample material is recorded as cDNA or gDNA derived from T cells, B-cell-depleted T cells, or PBMCs.

Germline V gene sequence: CDR1 SGHRS, CDR2 YFSETQ. The CDR3 sequence is 16 residues long. With V trimmed by 3 bases and J by 6 bases, 9 bases remained unmatched. Libraries were prepared by immunoSEQ multiplex PCR; TCRdb keeps only in-frame clonotypes and omits some of them. The table has approximately 400,000 clones, about 90% seen once; the top ten hold 1% to 1.5%. This chain connects TRBV5-1 to TRBJ2-1; 10 bases are a match to TRBD2. The sequenced sample was peripheral blood. This TCR came from a man aged 35 to 55 with acute or convalescent COVID-19. CDR3 DNA sequence: TGCGCCAGCAGCTGGTTAGGGACTAGCGAGCTCAATGAGCAGTTCTTC. It is translated as CASSWLGTSELNEQFF.